The 30 T cell receptor beta chains given below trace back to one sample, sequenced in a study of blood T cells in healthy people across ages. The authors ran a second PCR of about 6 to 11 cycles using a sample-barcoded 5' primer and a J-beta primer mix. From the 5' RACE reads, TCRdb called clonotypes with MiXCR, one entry per CDR3 protein. In the table there are 650,000 to 700,000 distinct CDR3 sequences, 52% of which are singletons. The sequenced sample was blood. The receptors shown here come from a woman older than 75 in good health.

The chain couples TRBV29-1 to TRBJ1-1; D is possibly TRBD1 (6 bases). The V gene's germline CDR1 is SQVTM and CDR2 ANQGSEA. V lost 4 bases, J lost 0 bases, and 12 bases lay in between. The CDR3 loop spans 14 amino acids. The CDR3 DNA reads as TGCAGCGTTGGGGGGGGCGGGATGAACACTGAAGCTTTCTTT. Protein product: CSVGGGGMNTEAFF.

The chain recombines TRBV6-5 with TRBJ2-1; either TRBD1 or TRBD2 may fit D (5 bases each). The CDR3 loop spans 15 amino acids. Germline assignment: CDR1 MNHEY and CDR2 SVGAGI. Trimming removed 5 bases from V and 7 bases from J, with 18 bases in between. The CDR3 region is CASSPKGPWGNEQFF. CDR3 sequence (DNA): TGTGCCAGCAGTCCCAAAGGCCCTTGGGGGAATGAGCAGTTCTTC.

The rearrangement links TRBV5-5 to TRBJ2-7, with a possible D match to TRBD1 (5 bases). Per germline, CDR1 SGHKS and CDR2 YYEKEE (reference sequence). This CDR3 has 14 residues. Trimming cost V 0 bases and J 7 bases, with 14 bases left between them. Written as DNA, the CDR3 is TGTGCCAGCAGCTTGGGGGGCGCCTACAATGAGCAGTACTTC. Translated, it gives CASSLGGAYNEQYF.

With regard to this clonotype: A much larger clonotype is one base distant, so this may be a read error. The CDR3: CAGSLFSKETQYF. In DNA form, the CDR3 reads TGTGCCGGCAGCTTATTCTCCAAGGAGACCCAGTACTTC. The chain employs TRBV7-9 and TRBJ2-5; the D is unclear. The CDR3 spans 13 residues. Germline CDR1 is SEHNR and CDR2 is FQNEAQ (reference sequence).

This clonotype was seen repeatedly, ten times or more. The chain joins TRBV29-1 to TRBJ2-2, with D possibly being TRBD1 or TRBD2 (5 bases each). Germline CDR1 is SQVTM and CDR2 is ANQGSEA. V dropped 5 bases and J dropped 4 bases, with 11 bases sitting between them. The CDR3 has 13 amino acids. The chain's CDR3 is CSVLAGTTGELFF. The CDR3 region has the DNA TGCAGCGTTCTGGCAGGGACCACCGGGGAGCTGTTTTTT.

This clonotype appeared many times. The chain employs TRBV20-1 and TRBJ1-5; TRBD1 might be the D (5 bases). The CDR3 is 14 residues long. Germline V gene data show CDR1 as DFQATT and CDR2 as SNEGSKA (reference sequence). The V end was cut by 6 bases, the J end by 2 bases, with 14 bases between. DNA for the CDR3: TGCAGTGCCCAGCCCGGGGGTGGCAATCAGCCCCAGCATTTT. This gives the protein CSAQPGGGNQPQHF.

The chain has TRBV5-6 and TRBJ2-5; D remains unclear. The germline CDR1 and CDR2 sequences are SGHDT and YYEEEE. The CDR3 consists of 14 residues. V lost 4 bases to trimming and J lost 11 bases, with 21 bases between them. The CDR3 region has the DNA TGTGCCAGCAGCCTTGCAGGACGCTACAATGAGCAGTACTTC. It is translated as CASSLAGRYNEQYF. Full variable domain (remainder filled in from reference TRBV5-6 and TRBJ2-5): DAGVTQSPTHLIKTRGQQVTLRCSPKSGHDTVSWYQQALGQGPQFIFQYYEEEERQRGNFPDRFSGHQFPNYSSELNVNALLLGDSALYLCASSLAGRYNEQYFGPGTRLLVL.

The V and J genes are TRBV29-1 and TRBJ2-4, with TRBD2 matching 8 bases. The J call may not be correct, given that the DNA end is closer to TRBJ2-7. The CDR3 extends over 12 amino acids. Germline V gene data show CDR1 as SQVTM and CDR2 as ANQGSEA. DNA for the CDR3: TGCAGCGCCGGACTAGCCGGCTACGAGCAGTACTTC. This gives the protein CSAGLAGYEQYF.

This clonotype was detected a few times. The rearrangement uses TRBV20-1 and TRBJ2-7, with 9 nucleotides matching TRBD2. V shed 2 bases and J 4 bases; nucleotides not matched to a gene: 21. Germline loops: CDR1 DFQATT, CDR2 SNEGSKA (reference sequence). CDR3 size: 19 residues. CDR3 DNA sequence: TGCAGTGCTAGAAGCCGACTAGCGGTCCCGGGCGGGACGGGTTACGAGCAGTACTTC. This gives the protein CSARSRLAVPGGTGYEQYF.

In regard to this clonotype: Possible read error: a much larger clone is one base away. V gene TRBV3-1 combines with J gene TRBJ2-5; 7 bases line up with TRBD2. The J segment lost 11 bases and the V segment lost 6 bases, leaving 18 bases of the junction unmatched. This CDR3 has 15 residues. In germline, CDR1 is LGHDT, CDR2 YNNKEL (reference sequence). CDR3 DNA: TGTGCCAGCAGTCCCTCCAGCGGGAAGGCCGGTGAGCAGTACTTC. It encodes CASSPSSGKAGEQYF.

Details on this clonotype: This may come from a read error, since a much larger clone is one base off. V usage is TRBV4-2 and J usage is TRBJ2-4; 7 positions match TRBD1. This CDR3 region has 17 residues. The ends lost 4 bases at V and 2 bases at J; junction bases unmatched: 11. Germline CDR1 and CDR2: LGHNA and YNFKEQ. This chain's CDR3 is CASSRERGLLTKNIQYF. CDR3 coding DNA: TGTGCCAGCAGCCGAGAAAGGGGGCTACTAACCAAAAACATTCAGTACTTC.

The chain uses TRBV12-3 or TRBV12-4 and TRBJ1-5; weak D call: TRBD1 (6 bases). Deletions cut 3 bases from V and 5 bases from J, with 11 bases between. The CDR3 consists of 14 residues. Written as DNA, the CDR3 is TGTGCCAGCAGTTTCCAACAGGGCGATCAGCCCCAGCATTTT. This encodes CASSFQQGDQPQHF.

The CDR3 nucleotides read TGTGCCAGCAAAGCTAACGGGGGGGCCCCTTATACGCAGTATTTT. Amino acid sequence: CASKANGGAPYTQYF. V gene TRBV28 combines with J gene TRBJ2-3; 8 nucleotides align to TRBD2. Germline CDR1 MDHEN, CDR2 SYDVKM. CDR3 size: 15 residues. V shed 7 bases and J 7 bases; nucleotides not matched to a gene: 13.

This chain connects TRBV5-1 to TRBJ2-7, with 9 bases aligning to TRBD1. From germline, CDR1 is SGHRS and CDR2 YFSETQ. This CDR3 is built from 17 residues. The trim removed 0 bases at V and 0 bases at J, leaving 7 bases unmatched. In DNA, the CDR3 is TGCGCCAGCAGCTTGGCCCTTGGGACAGGGTCCTCCTACGAGCAGTACTTC. Translated: CASSLALGTGSSYEQYF.

This clonotype was seen ten or more times. The V and J genes are TRBV10-3 and TRBJ2-5; D unresolved. The V end lost 4 bases, the J end lost 4 bases, and 10 bases lay between the germline ends. In germline, CDR1 is ENHRY, CDR2 SYGVKD. The CDR3 covers 13 residues. The CDR3: CAISVGIGETQYF. CDR3 DNA sequence: TGTGCCATCAGTGTGGGGATCGGAGAGACCCAGTACTTC.

This rearrangement joins TRBV25-1 to TRBJ2-2; weak D call: TRBD1 (5 bases). With 3 bases removed from V and 1 base from J, the gap between germline ends came to 9 bases. The V gene's germline CDR1 is MGHDK and CDR2 SYGVNS. This CDR3 has 15 residues. The CDR3 DNA reads TGTGCCAGCAGTGACGACAGCAAGAACACCGGGGAGCTGTTTTTT. This sequence encodes CASSDDSKNTGELFF.

This clonotype was recorded only once. This sequence may be a read error, since a much larger clone differs from it by one base. This chain connects TRBV20-1 to TRBJ2-3; 7 bases are shared with TRBD2. Germline V gene data show CDR1 as DFQATT and CDR2 as SNEGSKA (reference sequence). V shed 1 base, J shed 4 bases, and the junction held 11 bases outside the gene matches. CDR3 size: 16 residues. In nucleotides, the CDR3 is TGCAGTGCTAGAGGGGGACTAACGGGAGGCCCAGATACGCAGTATTTT. Translated, it gives CSARGGLTGGPDTQYF.

This clonotype showed up many times. This sequence joins TRBV6-5 and TRBJ2-3; D is perhaps TRBD1 (5 bases). The CDR3 sequence is 13 residues long. The germline CDR1 and CDR2 sequences are MNHEY and SVGAGI. Trimming shortened V by 6 bases and J by 6 bases, and 13 bases separated the two germline ends. The CDR3 sequence is CASSLRGLDTQYF. The CDR3 DNA sequence: TGTGCCAGCAGCCTAAGGGGCCTGGATACGCAGTATTTT.

The V call is TRBV27, the J call TRBJ2-1, with 7 positions matching TRBD2. The germline V gene has CDR1 MNHEY and CDR2 SMNVEV (reference sequence). CDR3 length: 13 residues. The V gene end was trimmed by 6 bases and the J gene end by 7 bases; junction bases not matched to a gene: 6. The CDR3 nucleotides read TGTGCCAGCAGGGGGGGGTCCAAAAATGAGCAGTTCTTC. Protein sequence: CASRGGSKNEQFF.

This rearrangement joins TRBV12-3 or TRBV12-4 to TRBJ2-2, with 8 bases that match TRBD2. V dropped 7 bases and J dropped 4; count of bases not matched to a gene: 5. CDR3 length: 14 residues. CDR3 sequence reads: CASTLLAVTGELFF. In DNA, the CDR3 is TGTGCCAGCACCCTACTAGCGGTCACCGGGGAGCTGTTTTTT.

The gene calls are TRBV20-1 and TRBJ1-5, with TRBD1 as a possible D gene (6 bases). Germline V gives CDR1 DFQATT, CDR2 SNEGSKA (reference sequence). This CDR3 is built from 16 residues. The V end was cut by 3 bases, the J end by 4 bases, with 19 bases between. Here the CDR3 DNA reads TGCAGTGCTAGGAGACCTACGGCAGGGGCGAATCAGCCCCAGCATTTT. It is translated as CSARRPTAGANQPQHF.

In this sample, this clonotype turned up a few times. The V gene is TRBV10-3, the J gene TRBJ2-2; D possibly uses TRBD1 or TRBD2 (8 bases each). Trimming removed 4 bases at V and 4 bases at J, with 13 bases between. CDR1 ENHRY and CDR2 SYGVKD come from the germline V gene. The CDR3 loop spans 15 amino acids. CDR3 nucleotide sequence: TGTGCCATCAGTGGGACAGGGACTAGCACCGGGGAGCTGTTTTTT. Amino acids: CAISGTGTSTGELFF.

The rearrangement uses TRBV15 and TRBJ2-4; D may be TRBD1 or TRBD2 (5 bases each). Deletions cut 3 bases from V and 0 bases from J, with 15 bases between. This CDR3 comprises 17 residues. The germline gives CDR1 LNHNV, CDR2 YYDKDF (reference sequence). The CDR3 here is CATSSDPGTRAKNIQYF. The CDR3 region has the DNA TGTGCCACCAGCAGTGACCCAGGGACCAGAGCCAAAAACATTCAGTACTTC.

Turning to this clonotype: This may come from a read error, since a much larger clone is one base off. The chain is built from TRBV9 and TRBJ2-3, with D uncertain. The CDR3 contains 17 residues. Germline values: CDR1 SGDLS, CDR2 YYNGEE. V dropped 4 bases and J dropped 0 bases, with 18 bases sitting between them. In DNA form, the CDR3 reads TGTGCCAGCAGCCTTTCAGGAGCTGGCCCTAGCACAGATACGCAGTATTTT. As protein: CASSLSGAGPSTDTQYF.

This clonotype was observed once. The chain joins TRBV28 to TRBJ2-3; D not resolved. The V end lost 7 bases, the J end lost 3 bases, and 8 bases lay between the germline ends. CDR1 and CDR2 from the germline V gene are MDHEN and SYDVKM. This CDR3 has 12 amino acids. CDR3 in amino acids: CASTGQTDTQYF. The CDR3 DNA reads TGTGCCAGCACAGGTCAGACAGATACGCAGTATTTT.

On this clonotype itself: A much bigger clone sits one base away, suggesting this may be a read error. The chain employs TRBV5-1 and TRBJ2-7; 9 nucleotides match TRBD1. Germline CDR1 reads SGHRS; CDR2 reads YFSETQ. The ends lost 3 bases at V and 2 bases at J; junction bases unmatched: 9. The CDR3 contains 16 residues. CDR3 bases: TGCGCCAGCAGCTGGACTCCGGGACAGGGAACCTACGAGCAGTACTTC. Amino acid sequence: CASSWTPGQGTYEQYF.

V is TRBV12-3 or TRBV12-4 and J is TRBJ2-1; no clear D. CDR3 size: 11 residues. V was shortened by 7 bases and J by 10 bases, with 11 bases between the two germline ends. CDR3 in amino acids: CASTQRGEQFF. The DNA of the CDR3 is TGTGCCAGCACTCAACGTGGAGAGCAGTTCTTC.

This clonotype was picked up many times. V usage is TRBV11-1 and J usage is TRBJ2-7, with D unclear. The CDR3 has 15 amino acids. The V gene lost 2 bases and the J gene lost 4 bases, with 15 bases spanning the gap. Germline values: CDR1 SGHAT, CDR2 FQDESV (reference sequence). CDR3 DNA: TGTGCCAGCAGCTTAAACACCGGCAGAGAATACGAGCAGTACTTC. It encodes CASSLNTGREYEQYF.

The chain recombines TRBV12-3 or TRBV12-4 with TRBJ1-6, with a tentative D call TRBD1 (5 bases). CDR3 length: 13 residues. V was trimmed by 5 bases and J by 14 bases, leaving 16 bases between them. The CDR3, as DNA: TGTGCCAGCAGTACGATAAAAGGAGGGGCCCTCCACTTT. As protein: CASSTIKGGALHF.

V is TRBV10-3 and J is TRBJ1-2; D is ambiguous. Looked up from germline, CDR1 is ENHRY and CDR2 is SYGVKD. CDR3 size: 12 residues. Trimming took off 7 bases at V and 0 bases at J, with 6 bases between the two ends. CDR3 DNA sequence: TGTGCCATCAAAACCCCTAACTATGGCTACACCTTC. This gives the protein CAIKTPNYGYTF.